The 25 T cell receptor beta chains listed next were all sequenced from one sample in a study of blood T cells in healthy people across ages. Next came a second PCR, run for about 7 to 12 cycles, which used a sample-barcoded 5' primer along with a J-beta primer mix. In TCRdb, the 5' RACE reads were re-called with MiXCR into one record per CDR3 protein. This sample has fewer than 2 million distinct CDR3 sequences, with roughly two fifths found just once. Sequencing was performed on blood. The receptors derive from a human donor in good health.

V usage is TRBV7-9 and J usage is TRBJ2-1, with a possible D match to TRBD1 (6 bases). Germline lookup yields CDR1 SEHNR and CDR2 FQNEAQ (reference sequence). The ends were cut back, 6 bases at V and 4 bases at J, with 10 bases in the middle. The CDR3 is 13 amino acids. Here the CDR3 DNA reads TGTGCCAGCAGAGAAACAGGGTACAATGAGCAGTTCTTC. This encodes CASRETGYNEQFF.

This clonotype was seen a handful of times. This chain links TRBV11-2 with TRBJ2-3; the D call may be TRBD1 or TRBD2 (6 bases each). Germline V gene sequence: CDR1 SGHAT, CDR2 FQNNGV. This CDR3 comprises 15 residues. Trimming left V 5 bases short and J 3 bases short, with 15 bases between. DNA for the CDR3: TGTGCCAGCAGCAGACAGGAAGGGACTACAGATACGCAGTATTTT. Its translation is CASSRQEGTTDTQYF.

V usage is TRBV25-1 and J usage is TRBJ2-7; D not resolved. V was clipped by 1 base and J by 0 bases, with 13 bases between them. CDR3 length: 16 residues. CDR1 is MGHDK and CDR2 is SYGVNS in the germline V gene. This CDR3 is CASSEFASQSSYEQYF. The DNA of the CDR3 is TGTGCCAGCAGTGAATTTGCGTCCCAAAGCTCCTACGAGCAGTACTTC.

The chain uses TRBV15 and TRBJ2-2, with no clear D. This CDR3 comprises 13 residues. In germline, CDR1 is LNHNV, CDR2 YYDKDF (reference sequence). The V and J ends lost 0 bases and 5 bases respectively, with 4 bases between them. CDR3 in amino acids: CATSRERTGELFF. In DNA form, the CDR3 reads TGTGCCACCAGCAGAGAAAGGACCGGGGAGCTGTTTTTT.

This clonotype has more than one count but fewer than ten. The gene calls are TRBV20-1 and TRBJ1-1, with a weak D call TRBD1 (5 bases). This CDR3 is 13 amino acids long. Looked up from germline, CDR1 is DFQATT and CDR2 is SNEGSKA (reference sequence). With 1 base removed from V and 11 bases from J, the gap between germline ends came to 17 bases. The CDR3 reads CSARGSGIKMAFF. DNA for the CDR3: TGCAGTGCTAGAGGGTCAGGGATAAAGATGGCTTTCTTT.

In the case of this clonotype: Mismatch with germline at one junction end may stem from a read error. The chain joins TRBV5-1 to TRBJ2-3; 8 nucleotides match TRBD1. CDR3 size: 17 residues. Germline CDR1 is SGHRS and CDR2 is YFSETQ. DNA for the CDR3: TGCGCCAGCAGCCAAATACCTCAGGGGGCTAGCACAAATACGCAGTATTTT. This sequence encodes CASSQIPQGASTNTQYF.

There are a few counts of this clonotype. The V gene is TRBV6-2 or TRBV6-3, the J gene TRBJ2-1, with D possibly TRBD2 on 5 matching bases. Germline V gene data show CDR1 as MNHEY and CDR2 as SVGEGT. This CDR3 is built from 20 residues. Trimming left V 4 bases short and J 2 bases short, with 27 bases between. The CDR3 region is CASSSVKAMTGFGAYNEQFF. CDR3 nucleotides: TGTGCCAGCAGTTCAGTAAAAGCAATGACGGGGTTCGGGGCCTACAATGAGCAGTTCTTC.

CDR3 in DNA: TGTGCCAGCAGTGGAGAGGTATATGGGCAGTTCTTC. Its protein product is CASSGEVYGQFF. The gene calls are TRBV2 and TRBJ2-1; D is uncertain. Per germline, CDR1 SNHLY and CDR2 FYNNEI. Between the trimmed V and J ends, which lost 4 bases and 12 bases, there was a span of 13 bases. The length of the CDR3 is 12 residues.

The chain carries TRBV7-7 and TRBJ2-5, with 8 bases that match TRBD1. CDR1 SSHAT and CDR2 FNYEAQ come from the germline V gene (reference sequence). This CDR3 contains 15 residues. V shed 3 bases and J 5 bases; nucleotides not matched to a gene: 8. The CDR3: CASSFGQGARETQYF. In nucleotides, the CDR3 is TGTGCCAGCAGCTTTGGCCAGGGGGCGCGGGAGACCCAGTACTTC.

Concerning this clonotype itself: The germline gene is not matched at one end of the junction; a read error may be the cause. This chain links TRBV27 with TRBJ1-2, with a tentative D call TRBD1 (6 bases). The CDR3 is 17 residues long. Germline CDR1 reads MNHEY; CDR2 reads SMNVEV (reference sequence). CDR3 in DNA: TGTGTCAGCAGTCCTATCCTCGGCAGGGGAAATGGCTATGGCTACACCTTC. This gives the protein CVSSPILGRGNGYGYTF.

The CDR3, as DNA: TGTGCCAGCAGCTCACGGGACTTGAGCACAGATACGCAGTATTTT. This encodes CASSSRDLSTDTQYF. The chain joins TRBV9 to TRBJ2-3, with D perhaps TRBD2 (6 bases). Trimming pared 4 bases from V and 0 bases from J, leaving 12 bases between. CDR3 length: 15 residues. The germline V gene encodes CDR1 SGDLS and CDR2 YYNGEE.

The gene calls are TRBV28 and TRBJ2-3; tentative D call: TRBD1 (6 bases). The length of the CDR3 is 13 residues. The V and J ends lost 10 bases and 5 bases respectively, with 16 bases between them. Germline V gene lookup returns CDR1 MDHEN and CDR2 SYDVKM. The CDR3 region is CATWTVFLDTQYF. CDR3 in DNA: TGTGCCACCTGGACAGTTTTCTTAGATACGCAGTATTTT.

This clonotype was picked up a small number of times. The chain combines TRBV5-1 with TRBJ2-6, with 7 bases lining up with TRBD1. Germline V gene sequence: CDR1 SGHRS, CDR2 YFSETQ. Unmatched junction bases numbered 6, after V lost 2 bases and J lost 4 bases. The CDR3 loop spans 16 amino acids. Here the CDR3 DNA reads TGCGCCAGCAGCTTTGACAGGGTATCCGGGGCCAACGTCCTGACTTTC. Residues: CASSFDRVSGANVLTF.

In this sample, this clonotype turned up a few times. The genes are TRBV6-6 and TRBJ2-4; D is perhaps TRBD1 or TRBD2 (5 bases each). V gave up 5 bases and J gave up 4 bases, with 12 bases separating them. Germline V gene data show CDR1 as MNHNY and CDR2 as SVGAGI (reference sequence). The CDR3 runs 14 residues. The chain's CDR3 is CASSKPGLKNIQYF. The DNA for the CDR3 is TGTGCCAGCAGTAAACCGGGGCTGAAAAACATTCAGTACTTC.

The V call is TRBV27, the J call TRBJ2-7; weak D call: TRBD2 (6 bases). Between the trimmed V and J ends, which lost 6 bases and 3 bases, there was a span of 15 bases. The CDR3 extends over 14 amino acids. The germline V gene encodes CDR1 MNHEY and CDR2 SMNVEV (reference sequence). CDR3 sequence (DNA): TGTGCCAGCAGGTTAGGCGGGGACTTCTACGAGCAGTACTTC. Residues: CASRLGGDFYEQYF.

This clonotype has a handful of counts. CDR3 sequence reads: CATSDLGVSGKITDTQYF. Here the CDR3 DNA reads TGTGCCACCAGTGATTTGGGGGTCTCGGGCAAGATCACAGATACGCAGTATTTT. The rearrangement joins TRBV24-1 to TRBJ2-3; D call uncertain. V shed 0 bases and J shed 2 bases, with 17 bases lying between them. Germline CDR1 KGHDR, CDR2 SFDVKD. The CDR3 is 18 amino acids.

The chain has TRBV12-3 or TRBV12-4 and TRBJ1-1, with D possibly TRBD1 on 6 matching bases. Deletions cut 7 bases from V and 0 bases from J, with 12 bases between. This CDR3 has 14 amino acids. The CDR3 DNA follows: TGTGCCAGCAAGAGTAAGGGGGTGAACACTGAAGCTTTCTTT. Protein product: CASKSKGVNTEAFF.

This clonotype was counted only a few times. The gene calls are TRBV3-1 and TRBJ2-5; the D gene could be TRBD1 or TRBD2 (6 bases each). The V gene lost 5 bases and the J gene lost 5 bases, with 18 bases spanning the gap. The germline gives CDR1 LGHDT, CDR2 YNNKEL (reference sequence). The CDR3 consists of 15 residues. CDR3 residues: CASSEGGFTGETQYF. Here the CDR3 DNA reads TGTGCCAGCAGCGAAGGGGGGTTCACCGGGGAGACCCAGTACTTC.

This chain links TRBV29-1 with TRBJ2-7; 7 bases agree with TRBD1. Germline CDR1 reads SQVTM; CDR2 reads ANQGSEA. J was trimmed by 1 base and V by 5 bases; bases with no gene match: 2. The length of the CDR3 is 12 residues. The CDR3 spells CSVSRGSYEQYF. The CDR3 DNA follows: TGCAGCGTTAGCAGGGGGTCCTACGAGCAGTACTTC.

This clonotype came up a few times. The V call is TRBV7-6, the J call TRBJ2-7, with a possible D match to TRBD1 (6 bases). Trimming cost V 1 base and J 1 base, with 11 bases left between them. This CDR3 comprises 15 residues. Germline-derived CDR1 and CDR2 are SGHVS and FNYEAQ. The CDR3 DNA is TGTGCCAGCAGCTTAGGCGGACAGTTGTCCTACGAGCAGTACTTC. This translates into CASSLGGQLSYEQYF.

The CDR3 bases are TGTGCCAGCACCCTCGGACAGGGGTGGGAGACCCAGTACTTC. Translation gives CASTLGQGWETQYF. The J gene is TRBJ2-7, the V gene TRBV28; 9 nucleotides line up with TRBD1. The J call is in doubt because the DNA end fits TRBJ2-5 better. This CDR3 is built from 14 residues. Per the germline V gene, CDR1 is MDHEN and CDR2 is SYDVKM.

This clonotype was seen a handful of times. This rearrangement joins TRBV6-5 to TRBJ1-4; D remains ambiguous. The germline gives CDR1 MNHEY, CDR2 SVGAGI. V lost 3 bases and J lost 1, with 9 bases in between. This CDR3 is built from 15 residues. This chain's CDR3 is CASSYRGQTNEKLFF. The CDR3 DNA reads as TGTGCCAGCAGTTATCGCGGCCAAACTAATGAAAAACTGTTTTTT.

The CDR3 DNA follows: TGTGCCAGCATGGAGCTTCCCCTCGCCTCGTCGTGGGAAGGGCAGTATTTT. Translated: CASMELPLASSWEGQYF. The chain links TRBV2 to TRBJ2-3, with unresolved D. This CDR3 spans 17 amino acids. V lost 7 bases, J lost 11 bases, and 31 bases lay in between. Germline V gene sequence: CDR1 SNHLY, CDR2 FYNNEI.

The sample holds a few counts of this clonotype. The chain combines TRBV9 with TRBJ1-2; tentatively, D is TRBD1 (5 bases). Germline V gene sequence: CDR1 SGDLS, CDR2 YYNGEE. CDR3 length equals 13 residues. Trimming shortened V by 2 bases and J by 7 bases, and 12 bases separated the two germline ends. CDR3 loop: CASSVLGGSGYTF. The CDR3 DNA follows: TGTGCCAGCAGCGTGTTGGGGGGTAGTGGCTACACCTTC. The complete variable domain, with remaining parts taken from reference TRBV9 and TRBJ1-2, reads DSGVTQTPKHLITATGQRVTLRCSPRSGDLSVYWYQQSLDQGLQFLIQYYNGEERAKGNILERFSAQQFPDLHSELNLSSLELGDSALYFCASSVLGGSGYTFGSGTRLTVV.

V and J are TRBV20-1 and TRBJ2-7, with TRBD2 matching 8 bases. This CDR3 spans 11 amino acids. CDR1 is DFQATT and CDR2 is SNEGSKA in the germline V gene (reference sequence). In nucleotides, the CDR3 is TGCAGCATACCGGGACTAGACGAGCAGTACTTC. Its protein product is CSIPGLDEQYF.